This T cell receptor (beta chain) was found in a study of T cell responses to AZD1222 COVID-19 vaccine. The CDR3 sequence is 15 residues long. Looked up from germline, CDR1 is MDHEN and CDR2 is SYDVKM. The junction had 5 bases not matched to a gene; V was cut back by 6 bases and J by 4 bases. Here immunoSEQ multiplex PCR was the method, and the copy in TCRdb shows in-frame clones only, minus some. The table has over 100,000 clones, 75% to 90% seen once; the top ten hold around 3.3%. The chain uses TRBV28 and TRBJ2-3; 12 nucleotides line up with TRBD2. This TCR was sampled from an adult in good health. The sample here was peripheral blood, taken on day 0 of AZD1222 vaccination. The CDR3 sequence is CASSELAGGPDTQYF. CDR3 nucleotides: TGTGCCAGCAGCGAACTAGCGGGGGGACCAGATACGCAGTATTTT. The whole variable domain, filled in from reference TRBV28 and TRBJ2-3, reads DVKVTQSSRYLVKRTGEKVFLECVQDMDHENMFWYRQDPGLGLRLIYFSYDVKMKEKGDIPEGYSVSREKKERFSLILESASTNQTSMYLCASSELAGGPDTQYFGPGTRLTVL.